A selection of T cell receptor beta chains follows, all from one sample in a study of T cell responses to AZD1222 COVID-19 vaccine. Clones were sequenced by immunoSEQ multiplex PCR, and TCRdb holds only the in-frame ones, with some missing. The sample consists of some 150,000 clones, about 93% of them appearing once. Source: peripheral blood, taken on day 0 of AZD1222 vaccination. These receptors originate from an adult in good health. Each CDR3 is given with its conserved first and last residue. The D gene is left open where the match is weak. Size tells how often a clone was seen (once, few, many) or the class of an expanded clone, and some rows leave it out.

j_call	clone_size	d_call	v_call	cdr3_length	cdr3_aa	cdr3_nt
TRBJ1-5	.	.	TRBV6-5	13	CASRREEDQPQHF	TGTGCCAGCAGGAGGGAGGAGGATCAGCCCCAGCATTTT
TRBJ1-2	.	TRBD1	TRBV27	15	CASREAGGVGYGYTF	TGTGCCAGCCGCGAGGCAGGGGGCGTAGGGTATGGCTACACCTTC
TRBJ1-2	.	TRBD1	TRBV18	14	CASSPDRENYGYTF	TGTGCCAGCTCACCCGACAGGGAGAACTATGGCTACACCTTC
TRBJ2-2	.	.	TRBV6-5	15	CASSHDEGWTGELFF	TGTGCCAGCAGTCACGACGAAGGTTGGACCGGGGAGCTGTTTTTT
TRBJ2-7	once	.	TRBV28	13	CASSPTGFYEQYF	TGTGCCAGCAGCCCCACAGGGTTTTACGAGCAGTACTTC
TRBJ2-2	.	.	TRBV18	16	CASSALGPPNTGELFF	TGTGCCAGCTCGGCTCTCGGCCCCCCGAACACCGGGGAGCTGTTTTTT
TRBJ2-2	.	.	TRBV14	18	CASSQVYGGLANTGELFF	TGTGCCAGCAGCCAAGTCTACGGGGGTCTTGCGAACACCGGGGAGCTGTTTTTT
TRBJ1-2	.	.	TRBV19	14	CASSTLMGGYGYTF	TGTGCCAGTAGTACTCTCATGGGGGGCTATGGCTACACCTTC
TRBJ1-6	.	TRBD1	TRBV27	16	CASSQTGAGINSPLHF	TGTGCCAGCAGCCAAACAGGGGCCGGAATTAATTCACCCCTCCACTTT
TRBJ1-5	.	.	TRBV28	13	CASSLSSDQPQHF	TGTGCCAGCAGTTTATCGTCAGATCAGCCCCAGCATTTT
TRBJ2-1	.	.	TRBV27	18	CASRTNLLAPTIGGEQFF	TGTGCCAGCAGGACAAACTTACTAGCTCCAACAATTGGGGGTGAGCAGTTCTTC
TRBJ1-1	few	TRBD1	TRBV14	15	CASSQPGGWYTEAFF	TGTGCCAGCAGCCAACCAGGGGGCTGGTACACTGAAGCTTTCTTT
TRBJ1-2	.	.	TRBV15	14	CATSRAREGASYTF	TGTGCCACCAGCAGAGCGAGGGAAGGGGCTAGCTACACCTTC
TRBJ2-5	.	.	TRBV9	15	CASSAQGGVQETQYF	TGTGCCAGCAGCGCCCAGGGGGGGGTCCAAGAGACCCAGTACTTC
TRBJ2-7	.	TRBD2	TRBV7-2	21	CASSLATNNLGTSGSSYEQYF	TGTGCCAGCAGCTTAGCGACAAACAACCTCGGGACTAGCGGGAGCTCCTACGAGCAGTACTTC
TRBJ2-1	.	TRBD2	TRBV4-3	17	CASSQDASGTGASEQFF	TGCGCCAGCAGCCAAGACGCTAGCGGGACGGGGGCATCCGAGCAGTTCTTC
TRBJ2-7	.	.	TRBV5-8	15	CASSQAPGSAYEQYF	TGTGCCAGCAGCCAGGCCCCGGGAAGCGCCTACGAGCAGTACTTC
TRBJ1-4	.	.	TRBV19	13	CASSIEPARELFF	TGTGCCAGTAGTATAGAGCCGGCACGGGAACTGTTTTTT
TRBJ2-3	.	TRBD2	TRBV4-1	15	CARSQGRGDTDTQYF	TGCGCCCGCAGCCAAGGCCGGGGGGACACAGATACGCAGTATTTT
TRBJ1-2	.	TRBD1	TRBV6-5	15	CASSLTVQGQRGYTF	TGTGCCAGCAGCCTAACAGTACAGGGGCAAAGGGGCTACACCTTC
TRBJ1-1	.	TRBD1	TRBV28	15	CAGKDRGRMDTEAFF	TGTGCCGGGAAGGACAGGGGGCGGATGGACACTGAAGCTTTCTTT
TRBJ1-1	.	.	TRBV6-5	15	CASSYSPGRGTEAFF	TGTGCCAGCAGTTACTCGCCGGGAAGGGGGACTGAAGCTTTCTTT
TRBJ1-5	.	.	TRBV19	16	CASSIGRGRSNQPQHF	TGTGCCAGTAGTATAGGAAGAGGCAGAAGCAATCAGCCCCAGCATTTT
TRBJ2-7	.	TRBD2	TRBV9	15	CASSVASGRTYEQYF	TGTGCCAGCAGCGTAGCTAGCGGGAGAACCTACGAGCAGTACTTC
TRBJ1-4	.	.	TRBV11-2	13	CASSLTVNEKLFF	TGTGCCAGCAGCTTGACAGTAAATGAAAAACTGTTTTTT
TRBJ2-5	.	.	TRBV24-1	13	CATSDGSQETQYF	TGTGCCACCAGTGATGGGAGTCAAGAGACCCAGTACTTC
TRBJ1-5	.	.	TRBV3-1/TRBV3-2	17	CASSQEAPGLVNQPQHF	TGTGCCAGCAGCCAAGAGGCCCCGGGGCTAGTCAATCAGCCCCAGCATTTT
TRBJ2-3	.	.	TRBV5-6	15	CASSSYGTSKDTQYF	TGTGCCAGCAGCTCCTACGGGACTTCGAAAGATACGCAGTATTTT
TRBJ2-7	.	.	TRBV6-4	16	CASSFTPRGKAGEQYF	TGTGCCAGCAGTTTTACCCCTCGGGGAAAAGCGGGCGAGCAGTACTTC
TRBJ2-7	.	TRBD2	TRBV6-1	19	CASSERLWTSGSVPYEQYF	TGTGCCAGCAGTGAAAGGTTGTGGACTAGCGGGAGCGTCCCCTACGAGCAGTACTTC
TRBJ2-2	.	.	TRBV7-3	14	CASSLTVNTGELFF	TGTGCCAGCAGCTTAACGGTGAACACCGGGGAGCTGTTTTTT
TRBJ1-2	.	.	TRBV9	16	CASSVGSGILFDGYTF	TGTGCCAGCAGCGTAGGGTCAGGGATTCTGTTTGATGGCTACACCTTC
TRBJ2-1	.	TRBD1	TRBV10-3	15	CAISEYLGQGHEQFF	TGTGCCATCAGTGAGTACCTGGGACAGGGACATGAGCAGTTCTTC
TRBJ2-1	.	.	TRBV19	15	CASSIEPSSYNEQFF	TGTGCCAGTAGTATAGAACCGAGCTCCTACAATGAGCAGTTCTTC
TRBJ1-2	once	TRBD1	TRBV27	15	CASSKQGALLYGYTF	TGTGCCAGCAGTAAACAGGGGGCCCTACTCTATGGCTACACCTTC
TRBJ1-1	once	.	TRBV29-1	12	CSSFSGYTEAFF	TGCAGTTCCTTCTCGGGGTACACTGAAGCTTTCTTT
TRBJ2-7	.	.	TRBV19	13	CASSPVGRAGWHF	TGTGCCAGTAGCCCGGTTGGGCGGGCAGGGTGGCACTTC
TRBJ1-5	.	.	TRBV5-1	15	CASSFGGAGNQPQHF	TGCGCCAGCAGCTTTGGAGGGGCCGGTAATCAGCCCCAGCATTTT
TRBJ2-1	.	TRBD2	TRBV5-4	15	CASSLLAGAGNEQFF	TGTGCCAGCAGCCTACTAGCGGGAGCGGGAAATGAGCAGTTCTTC
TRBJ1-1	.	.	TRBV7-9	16	CASSHGQLPMNTEAFF	TGTGCCAGCAGCCATGGACAGTTACCCATGAACACTGAAGCTTTCTTT
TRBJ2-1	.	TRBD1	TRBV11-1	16	CASSTRQGSRDNEQFF	TGTGCCAGCAGCACGAGACAGGGATCGAGGGACAATGAGCAGTTCTTC
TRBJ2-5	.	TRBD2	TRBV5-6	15	CASSSFGGGAETQYF	TGTGCCAGCAGCTCATTCGGGGGAGGGGCAGAGACCCAGTACTTC
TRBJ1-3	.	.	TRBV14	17	CASSQPTRFLSGNTIYF	TGTGCCAGCAGCCAACCCACCCGATTTCTGTCAGGAAACACCATATATTTT
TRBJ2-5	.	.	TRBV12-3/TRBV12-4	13	CASSSGRRETQYF	TGTGCCAGCAGTTCGGGGAGGCGAGAGACCCAGTACTTC
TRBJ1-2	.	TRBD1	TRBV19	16	CASREPGTGYGYGYTF	TGTGCCAGTAGAGAACCGGGGACAGGGTATGGGTATGGCTACACCTTC
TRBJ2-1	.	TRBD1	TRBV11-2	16	CASSQSGTGVQIEQFF	TGTGCCAGCAGCCAATCGGGGACAGGGGTTCAGATTGAGCAGTTCTTC
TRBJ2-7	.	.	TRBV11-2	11	CATVSPREQYF	TGTGCCACCGTTTCCCCGCGAGAGCAGTACTTC
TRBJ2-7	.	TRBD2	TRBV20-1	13	CSASASGMSEQYF	TGCAGTGCTAGTGCTAGCGGGATGAGCGAGCAGTACTTC
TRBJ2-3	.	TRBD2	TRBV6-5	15	CASSKPGLATDTQYF	TGTGCCAGCAGTAAGCCGGGACTAGCCACAGATACGCAGTATTTT
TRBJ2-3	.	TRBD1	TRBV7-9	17	CASSPTTGTGEFDTQYF	TGTGCCAGCAGCCCTACAACCGGGACAGGGGAGTTTGATACGCAGTATTTT
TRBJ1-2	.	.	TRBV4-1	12	CASSRDNYGYTF	TGCGCCAGCAGCCGGGATAACTATGGCTACACCTTC
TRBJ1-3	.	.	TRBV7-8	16	CASSLAAGPSGNTIYF	TGTGCCAGCAGCTTAGCGGCGGGCCCCTCTGGAAACACCATATATTTT
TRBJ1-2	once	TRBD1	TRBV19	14	CASSRTGTNYGYTF	TGTGCCAGTAGCAGGACAGGGACTAACTATGGCTACACCTTC
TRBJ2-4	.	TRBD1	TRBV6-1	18	CASSEMPGTVRAKNIQYF	TGTGCCAGCAGTGAAATGCCGGGGACAGTCAGAGCCAAAAACATTCAGTACTTC
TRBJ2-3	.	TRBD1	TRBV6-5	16	CASSLGQGQLPHTQYF	TGTGCCAGCAGTTTAGGACAGGGCCAACTACCCCATACGCAGTATTTT
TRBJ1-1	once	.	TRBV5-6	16	CASSLGRAALHTEAFF	TGTGCCAGCAGCTTGGGACGTGCTGCACTTCACACTGAAGCTTTCTTT
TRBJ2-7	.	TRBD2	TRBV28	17	CASRSTRLTSGRAKQYF	TGTGCCAGCAGGAGCACCCGATTGACTAGCGGGAGGGCTAAGCAGTACTTC
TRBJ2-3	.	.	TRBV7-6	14	CASSLPGALNTQYF	TGTGCCAGCAGCTTACCCGGGGCCCTGAATACGCAGTATTTT
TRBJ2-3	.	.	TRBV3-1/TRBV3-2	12	CASSQERLVLLF	TGTGCCAGCAGCCAAGAACGTCTAGTTCTCTTATTT